This record concerns one T cell receptor beta chain sequence. Its antigen is still unknown. This entry is derived from a study of T cell responses to AZD1222 COVID-19 vaccine. Points from the study as a whole: Baseline antibody screening turned up just a handful of seropositive AZD1222 recipients. Donors in the cohort were predominantly white British and more often female, and clonal diversity was possibly underestimated.

TCRdb's copy holds only in-frame clones and misses some; the assay was immunoSEQ multiplex PCR. This table holds some 97,000 clones, approximately 90% found once. Germline V lookup: CDR1 SGHRS, CDR2 YFSETQ. V was trimmed by 9 bases and J by 8 bases, leaving 12 bases between them. The CDR3 sequence is 10 residues long. The clonotype was recovered from an adult in good health. The rearrangement links TRBV5-1 to TRBJ2-7; possible D gene TRBD1, 6 bases. Sequenced material: peripheral blood, taken on day 0 of AZD1222 vaccination. CDR3: CANYRVKQYF. CDR3 bases: TGCGCCAACTACAGGGTGAAGCAGTACTTC.